Only one count was recorded for the clone carrying this T cell receptor (beta chain). In the original processing: Reference gene primer amplification in the assay estimated nucleated cell counts. Method: immunoSEQ multiplex PCR; TCRdb's copy keeps in-frame clones and lacks some. V, J and clone size reflect that table, while D and trimming were determined from the DNA. Counted here are some 420,000 clones, around 89% occurring once; the ten biggest clones make up approximately 1.2%. These data are taken from a study of blood T cell repertoires in COVID-19. Looking at the study overall: The study drew acute and convalescent COVID-19 samples from the United States, Italy and Spain. Sources were T cells, B-cell-depleted T cells, or PBMCs; the material itself was cDNA or gDNA.

Germline V lookup: CDR1 MGHRA, CDR2 YSYEKL. The CDR3 runs to 15 residues. The V end was cut by 0 bases, the J end by 5 bases, with 13 bases between. This rearrangement joins TRBV4-1 to TRBJ2-5; D may be TRBD2 (6 bases). The material sequenced was PBMCs or T cells enriched from blood (not recorded which). This TCR was sampled from a young man who had recovered from COVID-19. CDR3 in amino acids: CASSQDQRARETQYF. CDR3 nucleotide sequence: TGCGCCAGCAGCCAAGATCAGCGGGCTCGCGAGACCCAGTACTTC.